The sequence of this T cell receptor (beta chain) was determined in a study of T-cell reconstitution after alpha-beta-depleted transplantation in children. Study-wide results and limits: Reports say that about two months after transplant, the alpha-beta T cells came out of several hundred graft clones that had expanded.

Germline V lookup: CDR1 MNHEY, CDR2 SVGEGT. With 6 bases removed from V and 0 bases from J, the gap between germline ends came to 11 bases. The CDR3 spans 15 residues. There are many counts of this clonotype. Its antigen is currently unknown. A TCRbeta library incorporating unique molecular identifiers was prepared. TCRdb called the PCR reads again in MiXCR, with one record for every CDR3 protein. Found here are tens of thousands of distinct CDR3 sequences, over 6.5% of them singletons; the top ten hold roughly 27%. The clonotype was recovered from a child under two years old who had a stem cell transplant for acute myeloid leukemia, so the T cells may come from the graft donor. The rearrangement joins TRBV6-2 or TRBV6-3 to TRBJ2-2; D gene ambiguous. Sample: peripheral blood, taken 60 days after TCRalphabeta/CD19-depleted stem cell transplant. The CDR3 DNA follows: TGTGCCAGCAGAGACGGATTCGCGAACACCGGGGAGCTGTTTTTT. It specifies CASRDGFANTGELFF.